Below, one T cell receptor beta chain is given with its context. Its antigen is not known. V dropped 3 bases and J dropped 2 bases, with 7 bases sitting between them. This CDR3 is built from 13 residues. CDR1 is SGDLS, CDR2 YYNGEE, per germline. cDNA prepared by RNA extraction and subsequent reverse transcription served as the template for sequencing. Sequenced by immunoSEQ multiplex PCR; TCRdb stores in-frame clones only, minus some. There are about 200,000 clones in the sample; 56% occur only once, and nearly 5% lies in the top ten. The data were obtained in a study of CD8+ T cells in alopecia areata. Study-level findings and limits: The study found higher clonality in lesional than normal scalp, especially in alopecia totalis/universalis. Sequencing of scalp samples also includes resident alphabeta T cells from normal skin.

Sequencing input: CD8+ T cells sorted from blood. This TCR derives from a human donor in good health. This chain links TRBV9 with TRBJ2-3; D gene ambiguous. CDR3 protein: CASSGYVTDTQYF. CDR3 sequence (DNA): TGTGCCAGCAGCGGGTACGTCACAGATACGCAGTATTTT.